This T cell receptor (beta chain) was obtained from a study of blood T cell repertoires in COVID-19 (dated by TCRdb to the early 2020s). Looking at the study overall: The collaborator samples originated in the United States, Italy and Spain and spanned the acute and convalescent phases of COVID-19. A de-identified subject ID, COVID-19 status, age in years and sex were almost always included in the sample metadata. Samples came from the ongoing ImmuneRACE study (first 160 participants) plus 1,254 subjects from 6 global collaborators. The repertoires were released in a freely available public database meant as a resource for research on the immune response to SARS-CoV-2. Where HLA class I and class II types were available, the types were taken from metadata supplied by the sample provider, not from assay-based typing. The dataset comprised deeply sampled blood TCRbeta repertoires from subjects exposed to, actively infected with, or recovered from COVID-19. The prospective study material was composed of cDNA or gDNA derived from T cells, B-cell-depleted T cells, or PBMCs.

Its CDR3 holds 15 amino acids, cysteine through phenylalanine. Only the CDR3 part of the read is kept: 45 bases, read in frame from the first base. Compared with germline, V lacks 3 bases and J lacks 8 bases; bases without a gene match: 10. CDR1 and CDR2, looked up from the germline V gene (reference sequence), are MNHEY and SMNVEV. About this clone: It has no known antigen specificity. No much larger clone is present one base from it, and per-base qualities are unavailable.

What the study reported, not specific to this receptor: The amount of clinical and demographic metadata varied by source and participant and was provided uncurated.

One collaborating source in Seattle enrolled patients while the patients were actively infected and followed the patients over time throughout the course of disease. Collaborating institutions collected whole blood in K2EDTA tubes following their own protocols. For TCRbeta analysis, collaborator samples were shipped as frozen whole blood, as isolated PBMCs, or as DNA extracted from either sample type. The immunoSEQ Assay, a bias-controlled multiplex PCR, was used to amplify TCRbeta CDR3 regions from genomic DNA. The original methods were these. Nucleated cell counts per sample were estimated from amplification of reference gene primers within the assay. To quantify the absolute abundance of each unique TCRbeta CDR3 rearrangement, sequence reads were collapsed and filtered. For each sample, productive Simpson clonality was calculated as the square root of Simpson's diversity index across productive rearrangements. In its TCRdb copy, this immuneACCESS table keeps in-frame sequences only and misses some clones. Where compared with another copy, unresolved V genes explain less than half of these, and the others have no known cause. V and J calls and clone size come straight from that table; D and trimming were deduced from the DNA. For this sample the table gives more than 350,000 clones, of which 89% were detected only once. Jointly, the top ten make up approximately 3% of the sample.

This sequence originates from a woman in her twenties or thirties with COVID-19, enrolled during active disease. Material: peripheral blood. The chain links TRBV27 with TRBJ2-4; TRBD1 fits 7 bases in the junction. The CDR3 amino acid sequence is: CASSFNRGGGDIQYF. The DNA is TGTGCCAGCAGTTTTAACAGGGGTGGTGGTGACATTCAGTACTTC.